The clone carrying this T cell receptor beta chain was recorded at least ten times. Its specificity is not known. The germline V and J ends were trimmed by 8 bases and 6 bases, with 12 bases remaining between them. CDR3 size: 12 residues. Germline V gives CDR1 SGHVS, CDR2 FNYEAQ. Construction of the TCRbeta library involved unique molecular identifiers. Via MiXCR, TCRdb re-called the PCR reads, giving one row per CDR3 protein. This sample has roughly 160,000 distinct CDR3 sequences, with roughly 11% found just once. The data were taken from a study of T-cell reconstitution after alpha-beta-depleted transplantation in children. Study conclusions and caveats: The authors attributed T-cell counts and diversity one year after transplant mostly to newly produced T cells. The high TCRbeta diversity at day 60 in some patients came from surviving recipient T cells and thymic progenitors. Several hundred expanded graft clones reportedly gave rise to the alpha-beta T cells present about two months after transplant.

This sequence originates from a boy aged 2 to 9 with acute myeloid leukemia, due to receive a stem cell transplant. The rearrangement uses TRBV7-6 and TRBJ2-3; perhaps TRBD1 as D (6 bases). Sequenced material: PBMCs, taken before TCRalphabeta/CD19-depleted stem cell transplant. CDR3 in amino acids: CASALGADTQYF. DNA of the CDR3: TGTGCCAGCGCCCTGGGGGCCGATACGCAGTATTTT.